Shown below are 10 T cell receptor beta chains from a single sample sequenced in a study of T cells after yellow fever vaccination. Each CDR3 protein is one row after TCRdb ran MiXCR on the 5' RACE reads. The sample records 400,000 to 450,000 distinct CDR3 sequences, over 15% being singletons. Material: PBMCs, obtained before the yellow fever booster vaccination. Receptor source: a man between 18 and 29 years old who received the YFV17D yellow fever vaccine.

The chain joins TRBV5-1 to TRBJ1-1, with 7 bases aligning to TRBD1. The CDR3 is 14 residues long. V shed 5 bases, J shed 0 bases, and the junction held 4 bases outside the gene matches. The V gene's germline CDR1 is SGHRS and CDR2 YFSETQ. The CDR3 region is CASSRGTVNTEAFF. As DNA, the CDR3 is TGCGCCAGCAGTAGAGGGACAGTGAACACTGAAGCTTTCTTT.

The table lists this clonotype with a few counts. The genes are TRBV29-1 and TRBJ2-5; a possible D gene is TRBD1 (5 bases). The CDR3 totals 14 residues. The germline CDR1 and CDR2 sequences are SQVTM and ANQGSEA. V lost 1 base to trimming and J lost 5 bases, with 14 bases between them. CDR3 protein: CSVEGYRPGETQYF. The CDR3 nucleotides read TGCAGCGTTGAAGGGTACAGGCCGGGTGAGACCCAGTACTTC.

The chain recombines TRBV10-3 with TRBJ1-1; tentative D call: TRBD1 (5 bases). The CDR3 is made up of 14 amino acids. V was shortened by 5 bases and J by 2 bases, with 12 bases between the two germline ends. The germline CDR1 and CDR2 sequences are ENHRY and SYGVKD. In DNA, the CDR3 is TGTGCCATCAGTCCCGGGACGGAAAACACTGAAGCTTTCTTT. Residues: CAISPGTENTEAFF.

This clonotype was observed a few times. The chain carries TRBV20-1 and TRBJ2-3, with 12 bases that match TRBD2. The CDR3 contains 15 residues. Per the germline V gene, CDR1 is DFQATT and CDR2 is SNEGSKA (reference sequence). Trimming at V came to 6 bases and at J to 3 bases, leaving 7 bases not matched to a gene. The CDR3 sequence is CSALAGGAVTDTQYF. The CDR3 DNA reads TGCAGTGCCCTAGCGGGGGGGGCAGTGACAGATACGCAGTATTTT.

This clonotype was detected a few times. The chain employs TRBV7-2 and TRBJ2-5; D gene unclear. CDR1 is SGHTA, CDR2 FQGNSA, per germline. There are 12 residues in the CDR3. V shed 4 bases and J shed 5 bases, with 8 bases lying between them. The DNA for the CDR3 is TGTGCCAGCAGCTCCCTCCGTGAGACCCAGTACTTC. It encodes CASSSLRETQYF.

This clonotype has just a few counts. The CDR3 nucleotides read TGCAGTGCTACGGCAGGAAATTCCGGTTCACCCCTCCACTTT. Amino acid sequence: CSATAGNSGSPLHF. This chain connects TRBV20-1 to TRBJ1-6; D unresolved. Trimming left V 4 bases short and J 9 bases short, with 16 bases between. CDR3 length: 14 amino acids. Germline CDR1 and CDR2: DFQATT and SNEGSKA (reference sequence).

This clonotype was detected only a few times. The rearrangement links TRBV12-3 or TRBV12-4 to TRBJ1-5; 7 nucleotides agree with TRBD1. The CDR3 extends over 11 amino acids. V was pared by 6 bases and J by 15 bases, with 8 bases of the junction left unmatched. CDR3 residues: CASRNRGEWHF. CDR3 nucleotide sequence: TGTGCCAGCAGAAACAGGGGAGAGTGGCATTTT.

This clonotype came up a few times. The rearrangement uses TRBV6-5 and TRBJ1-4; tentatively, D is TRBD1 (6 bases). Germline CDR1 reads MNHEY; CDR2 reads SVGAGI. The CDR3 length is 15 residues. V was trimmed by 0 bases and J by 8 bases, leaving 13 bases between them. CDR3 sequence reads: CASSYSRQGREKLFF. CDR3 coding DNA: TGTGCCAGCAGTTACTCACGGCAGGGGCGGGAAAAACTGTTTTTT.

This clonotype has ten or more counts. The chain employs TRBV29-1 and TRBJ2-3; 7 bases match TRBD2. This CDR3 has 14 amino acids. V trimming: 3 bases; J trimming: 6 bases; junction bases outside the gene matches: 9. Germline assignment: CDR1 SQVTM and CDR2 ANQGSEA. CDR3 sequence reads: CSVDIGGLTDTQYF. For the CDR3, the DNA is TGCAGCGTTGATATCGGGGGGTTAACGGATACGCAGTATTTT.

V is TRBV12-3 or TRBV12-4 and J is TRBJ1-2, with D maybe TRBD1 (6 bases). V was cut by 10 bases and J by 6 bases, with 18 bases left in between. The CDR3 runs 13 residues. The CDR3 DNA reads TGTGCCACACAGGGTGCGCGGCGGGATGGCTACACCTTC. It encodes CATQGARRDGYTF.